One and the same sample provided the 16 T cell receptor beta chains below, sequenced in a study of T cell responses to AZD1222 COVID-19 vaccine. Profiling relied on immunoSEQ multiplex PCR, and the TCRdb table lists in-frame clones only, not all of them. The table shows 100,000 to 150,000 clones, with 90% occurring only once. The specimen was peripheral blood, collected on day 0 of AZD1222 vaccination. The receptors were sampled from an adult in good health.

The chain uses TRBV14 and TRBJ1-1; D might be TRBD1 (5 bases). V gave up 6 bases and J gave up 1 base, with 18 bases separating them. This CDR3 contains 16 residues. The germline gives CDR1 SGHDN, CDR2 FVKESK. The CDR3 reads CASSRDRNSPNTEAFF. The DNA for the CDR3 is TGTGCCAGCAGTAGGGACCGTAACAGCCCGAACACTGAAGCTTTCTTT.

This clone was detected only once. Germline and junction disagree at one end, which may indicate a read error. The chain links TRBV27 to TRBJ2-2; D is perhaps TRBD1 (6 bases). Germline loops: CDR1 MNHEY, CDR2 SMNVEV (reference sequence). This CDR3 is 18 amino acids long. CDR3 nucleotides: TGTGCCAGCAGTCTATCGCCAGGACAGTCTCTTGACACCGGGGAGCTGTTTTTT. This codes for CASSLSPGQSLDTGELFF.

CDR3 residues: CASSQDLGTSGNTIYF. CDR3 coding DNA: TGTGCCAGCAGCCAAGATTTGGGCACCTCTGGAAACACCATATATTTT. V and J are TRBV4-2 and TRBJ1-3; no reliable D call. There are 16 residues in the CDR3. Trimming cost V 0 bases and J 0 bases, with 9 bases left between them. Germline V gene sequence: CDR1 LGHNA, CDR2 YNFKEQ.

The chain links TRBV6-2 or TRBV6-3 to TRBJ2-1, with D maybe TRBD2 (7 bases). V lost 6 bases and J lost 3, with 18 bases in between. The CDR3 loop spans 16 amino acids. Per germline, CDR1 MNHEY and CDR2 SVGEGT. CDR3 protein: CASSGRGGANYNEQFF. CDR3 bases: TGTGCCAGCAGCGGTCGAGGGGGGGCCAACTACAATGAGCAGTTCTTC.

The V call is TRBV2, the J call TRBJ1-1; possibly TRBD1 for D (5 bases). The V end lost 5 bases, the J end lost 6 bases, and 19 bases lay between the germline ends. CDR1 and CDR2 (germline): SNHLY, FYNNEI. This CDR3 region has 15 residues. The CDR3 sequence: CASSRDAGGSAEAFF. CDR3 in DNA: TGTGCCAGCAGTCGGGACGCAGGTGGGTCAGCTGAAGCTTTCTTT.

CDR3 residues: CASSPGTVNSPLHF. The CDR3 DNA is TGCGCCAGCAGCCCCGGGACAGTTAATTCACCCCTCCACTTT. The chain recombines TRBV5-1 with TRBJ1-6, with 7 nucleotides matching TRBD1. The germline gives CDR1 SGHRS, CDR2 YFSETQ. The CDR3 is 14 residues long. J lost 6 bases, V lost 4 bases, and 4 bases had no gene match.

V usage is TRBV9 and J usage is TRBJ1-5; no clear D gene. Germline assignment: CDR1 SGDLS and CDR2 YYNGEE. The CDR3 extends over 14 amino acids. V gave up 9 bases and J gave up 2 bases, with 15 bases separating them. The CDR3 coding sequence is TGTGCCACCTACAGCACCATGTGCAATCAGCCCCAGCATTTT. Its translation is CATYSTMCNQPQHF.

CDR3 sequence reads: CASSGGFNQETQYF. In nucleotides, the CDR3 is TGTGCCAGCAGCGGGGGTTTCAACCAAGAGACCCAGTACTTC. The chain has TRBV6-5 and TRBJ2-5, with a tentative D call TRBD2 (6 bases). This CDR3 region has 14 residues. V was cut by 6 bases and J by 0 bases, with 11 bases left in between. Germline V gives CDR1 MNHEY, CDR2 SVGAGI.

The chain combines TRBV4-2 with TRBJ2-5; TRBD1 might be the D (5 bases). Germline assignment: CDR1 LGHNA and CDR2 YNFKEQ. The V end was cut by 6 bases, the J end by 0 bases, with 11 bases between. CDR3 length: 14 amino acids. CDR3 region: CASSQGSHQETQYF. The CDR3 DNA reads as TGTGCCAGCAGTCAGGGCTCCCACCAAGAGACCCAGTACTTC.

This clone was found a few times. The chain uses TRBV24-1 and TRBJ1-4; D remains unclear. Trimming took 2 bases from V and 7 from J, leaving 4 bases between them. This CDR3 spans 12 amino acids. CDR1 and CDR2 from the germline V gene are KGHDR and SFDVKD. CDR3 nucleotides: TGTGCCACCAGTGATTACGGTGAAAAACTGTTTTTT. Translating it yields CATSDYGEKLFF.

The chain carries TRBV7-8 and TRBJ1-1, with D maybe TRBD1 (6 bases). V was pared by 5 bases and J by 0 bases, with 13 bases between. This CDR3 comprises 15 residues. Germline CDR1 reads SGHVS; CDR2 reads FQNEAQ. CDR3 DNA: TGTGCCAGCAGCCCCCTTAGGGGGATGAACACTGAAGCTTTCTTT. Its translation: CASSPLRGMNTEAFF.

The J gene is TRBJ2-1, the V gene TRBV3-1 (or the pseudogene TRBV3-2), with 8 bases that match TRBD2. This CDR3 is 14 amino acids long. V lost 2 bases and J lost 12; bases outside the gene matches: 9. Germline-derived CDR1 and CDR2 are LGHDT and YNNKEL (reference sequence). This CDR3 is CASSQSAGDPGQFF. The CDR3, as DNA: TGTGCCAGCAGCCAATCAGCGGGGGATCCTGGGCAGTTCTTC.

V gene TRBV21-1 combines with J gene TRBJ2-1. TRBV21-1 is labeled a pseudogene. The CDR3 extends over 16 amino acids. CDR3 sequence reads: CASSKSRKRSYNEQFF. DNA of the CDR3: TGTGCCAGCAGCAAAAGTAGGAAAAGGTCCTACAATGAGCAGTTCTTC.

The chain has TRBV6-5 and TRBJ1-5, with D unresolved. Germline CDR1 MNHEY, CDR2 SVGAGI. V lost 5 bases and J 0 bases, leaving 2 bases between the germline ends. CDR3 length: 12 residues. The CDR3 spells CASSNSNQPQHF. The CDR3 region has the DNA TGTGCCAGCAGTAATAGCAATCAGCCCCAGCATTTT.

The CDR3 here is CASSQDGDQPQHF. The CDR3 DNA sequence: TGCGCCAGCAGCCAAGACGGGGATCAGCCCCAGCATTTT. V usage is TRBV4-3 and J usage is TRBJ1-5; D is unclear. V gave up 0 bases and J gave up 5 bases, with 5 bases separating them. Looked up from germline, CDR1 is LGHNA and CDR2 is YSLEER. CDR3 length equals 13 residues.

The chain combines TRBV5-6 with TRBJ1-6; D unresolved. Germline CDR1 SGHDT, CDR2 YYEEEE. The CDR3 runs to 16 residues. V shed 1 base and J shed 7 bases, with 15 bases lying between them. The CDR3 sequence is CASSLKGSASNSPLHF. The CDR3 DNA sequence: TGTGCCAGCAGCTTGAAGGGTTCAGCTTCCAATTCACCCCTCCACTTT.